This passage covers 2 T cell receptor beta chains from one sample sequenced in a study of graft-versus-host responses after intestinal transplantation. Intraepithelial lymphocytes and lamina propria lymphocytes were released through processing of graft tissue. The method was immunoSEQ multiplex PCR; TCRdb's version includes in-frame clones alone and lacks a portion of them. The sample has 3,000 to 4,000 clones; roughly 72% are singletons. Source: ileum tissue, taken 950 to 1,200 days after intestinal transplantation. These receptors all stem from a human patient who received an intestinal transplant, so some T cells may come from the graft donor.

The CDR3 bases are TGCGCCAGCAGGCTTGGAGATAGCAATCAGCCCCAGCATTTT. Translation gives CASRLGDSNQPQHF. The rearrangement uses TRBV10-2 and TRBJ1-5; D is undetermined. The CDR3 length is 14 residues. In germline, CDR1 is WSHSY, CDR2 SAAADI. The ends were cut back, 6 bases at V and 0 bases at J, with 9 bases in the middle.

The gene calls are TRBV28 and TRBJ2-5, with a possible D match to TRBD1 (6 bases). The germline CDR1 and CDR2 sequences are MDHEN and SYDVKM. The CDR3 runs 14 residues. V gave up 5 bases and J gave up 4 bases, with 14 bases separating them. CDR3 sequence (DNA): TGTGCCAGCAGTCCTGACAGGATACCAGAGACCCAGTACTTC. It translates to CASSPDRIPETQYF.